A selection of T cell receptor beta chains follows, all from one sample in a study of breast tumors, draining lymph nodes, adjacent tissues. TCRdb re-called the multiplex PCR reads through MiXCR, storing one row per CDR3 protein. Of about 200,000 distinct CDR3 sequences listed, around 33% are singletons. Sequenced input: axillary lymph node tissue. The receptors stem from a female donor with breast cancer. Some clones in this sample may be carry-over from other donors' samples. The CDR3 runs from the conserved cysteine through the conserved F or W. Each record gives: CDR3 protein, CDR3 DNA, clone size, D gene, J gene, V gene. The D gene is left open where the match is weak. Size is omitted from some rows. Given values are once, few, many or a class for expanded clones.

CDR3aa: CASSLRKRTGYQEPQYF
CDR3nt: TGTGCCAGCAGCTTAAGAAAAAGGACAGGGTACCAAGAGCCCCAGTACTTC
abundance: .
d_gene: TRBD1
j_gene: TRBJ2-5
v_gene: TRBV7-2

CDR3aa: CASRTDRVSADTQYF
CDR3nt: TGTGCCAGCAGAACGGACAGGGTTAGCGCAGATACGCAGTATTTT
abundance: many
d_gene: TRBD1
j_gene: TRBJ2-3
v_gene: TRBV5-5

CDR3aa: CASSYSQREDGYTF
CDR3nt: TGTGCCAGCAGTTACTCGCAAAGGGAGGATGGCTACACCTTC
abundance: many
d_gene: .
j_gene: TRBJ1-2
v_gene: TRBV6-5

CDR3aa: CATSTTSGGLGSPLHF
CDR3nt: TGTGCCACCAGCACCACCTCAGGAGGTCTAGGATCACCCCTCCACTTT
abundance: .
d_gene: .
j_gene: TRBJ1-6
v_gene: TRBV15

CDR3aa: CAWSDGGNQPQHF
CDR3nt: TGTGCCTGGTCGGATGGCGGCAATCAGCCCCAGCATTTT
abundance: many
d_gene: .
j_gene: TRBJ1-5
v_gene: TRBV30

CDR3aa: CASSLPGTGGAEQYF
CDR3nt: TGTGCCAGCAGCTTGCCCGGGACAGGGGGCGCCGAGCAGTACTTC
abundance: many
d_gene: TRBD1
j_gene: TRBJ2-7
v_gene: TRBV11-2

CDR3aa: CASRISGSSYNEQFF
CDR3nt: TGTGCCAGCAGGATTAGCGGGAGCTCCTACAATGAGCAGTTCTTC
abundance: many
d_gene: TRBD2
j_gene: TRBJ2-1
v_gene: TRBV6-5

CDR3aa: CASSNQGAREQYF
CDR3nt: TGTGCCAGCAGTAACCAGGGGGCGAGGGAGCAGTACTTC
abundance: .
d_gene: TRBD1
j_gene: TRBJ2-7
v_gene: TRBV7-9

CDR3aa: CATSEGSGRLMNEQYF
CDR3nt: TGTGCCACCAGTGAGGGTAGCGGGAGATTAATGAATGAGCAGTATTTT
abundance: .
d_gene: TRBD2
j_gene: TRBJ2-3
v_gene: TRBV24-1

CDR3aa: CSRGLGNYGYTF
CDR3nt: TGCAGCAGGGGGTTGGGGAACTATGGCTACACCTTC
abundance: .
d_gene: .
j_gene: TRBJ1-2
v_gene: TRBV29-1

CDR3aa: CASSLQGPHIDTQYF
CDR3nt: TGTGCCAGCAGCTTGCAGGGTCCCCACATAGATACGCAGTATTTT
abundance: .
d_gene: .
j_gene: TRBJ2-3
v_gene: TRBV5-6

CDR3aa: CASSLRWARGDGDTQYF
CDR3nt: TGTGCCAGCAGCTTACGGTGGGCCAGGGGTGATGGAGATACGCAGTATTTT
abundance: many
d_gene: .
j_gene: TRBJ2-3
v_gene: TRBV7-2

CDR3aa: CASKGTDEQYF
CDR3nt: TGTGCCAGCAAGGGAACGGACGAGCAGTACTTC
abundance: many
d_gene: .
j_gene: TRBJ2-7
v_gene: TRBV2

CDR3aa: CARGGQGYQPQHF
CDR3nt: TGTGCCCGGGGGGGACAGGGTTATCAGCCCCAGCATTTT
abundance: many
d_gene: TRBD1
j_gene: TRBJ1-5
v_gene: TRBV6-1

CDR3aa: CASSFRTGKETQHF
CDR3nt: TGTGCCAGCAGCTTCCGGACAGGGAAAGAGACCCAGCATTTT
abundance: .
d_gene: TRBD1
j_gene: TRBJ1-5
v_gene: TRBV7-2

CDR3aa: CASSQDRGAIKGSTF
CDR3nt: TGTGCCAGCAGCCAAGATCGGGGGGCGATTAAGGGCTCCACCTTC
abundance: many
d_gene: .
j_gene: TRBJ1-2
v_gene: TRBV14

CDR3aa: CASSSPGRNTGELFF
CDR3nt: TGTGCCAGCAGTTCGCCGGGACGGAACACCGGGGAGCTGTTTTTT
abundance: .
d_gene: .
j_gene: TRBJ2-2
v_gene: TRBV28

CDR3aa: CASIRNSNLPLHF
CDR3nt: TGTGCCAGCATTCGCAACAGCAATTTACCCCTCCACTTT
abundance: .
d_gene: .
j_gene: TRBJ1-6
v_gene: TRBV12-3/TRBV12-4

CDR3aa: CASSGRGGGYNEQFF
CDR3nt: TGTGCCAGCAGCGGCCGCGGGGGGGGATACAATGAGCAGTTCTTC
abundance: many
d_gene: TRBD2
j_gene: TRBJ2-1
v_gene: TRBV14

CDR3aa: CASSVQGRGSYGYTIYF
CDR3nt: TGTGCCAGCAGCGTACAGGGGCGCGGGAGCTATGGCTACACCATATATTTT
abundance: .
d_gene: .
j_gene: TRBJ1-3
v_gene: TRBV9

CDR3aa: CSARDLGGGNQPQHF
CDR3nt: TGCAGTGCTAGAGATCTGGGCGGGGGCAATCAGCCCCAGCATTTT
abundance: .
d_gene: .
j_gene: TRBJ1-5
v_gene: TRBV20-1

CDR3aa: CASSNRDRGPDTNEKLFF
CDR3nt: TGTGCCAGCAGCAACCGGGACAGGGGCCCCGACACTAATGAAAAACTGTTTTTT
abundance: .
d_gene: TRBD1
j_gene: TRBJ1-4
v_gene: TRBV11-2

CDR3aa: CAPSSGNQPQHF
CDR3nt: TGTGCACCCAGCTCCGGCAATCAGCCCCAGCATTTT
abundance: .
d_gene: .
j_gene: TRBJ1-5
v_gene: TRBV10-3

CDR3aa: CASSSVGGAGGRTDTQYF
CDR3nt: TGCGCCAGCAGCTCCGTTGGGGGAGCGGGGGGGCGCACAGATACGCAGTATTTT
abundance: many
d_gene: TRBD2
j_gene: TRBJ2-3
v_gene: TRBV5-1

CDR3aa: CASKRVVAGNTIYF
CDR3nt: TGTGCCAGCAAGCGGGTAGTGGCCGGAAACACCATATATTTT
abundance: many
d_gene: .
j_gene: TRBJ1-3
v_gene: TRBV2

CDR3aa: CSARDHSGGNQPQHF
CDR3nt: TGCAGTGCTAGAGATCATTCCGGGGGCAATCAGCCCCAGCATTTT
abundance: many
d_gene: .
j_gene: TRBJ1-5
v_gene: TRBV20-1

CDR3aa: CATSDQGTSGTYNEQFF
CDR3nt: TGTGCCACCAGTGACCAGGGGACTAGCGGGACCTACAATGAGCAGTTCTTC
abundance: many
d_gene: TRBD2
j_gene: TRBJ2-1
v_gene: TRBV24-1

CDR3aa: CASSLGSGGFGNTIYF
CDR3nt: TGCGCCAGCAGCTTAGGGTCAGGGGGTTTTGGAAACACCATATATTTT
abundance: many
d_gene: TRBD1
j_gene: TRBJ1-3
v_gene: TRBV5-1

CDR3aa: CASSQDSDSTDTQYF
CDR3nt: TGTGCCAGCAGCCAAGACTCGGACAGCACAGATACGCAGTATTTT
abundance: medium-sized
d_gene: .
j_gene: TRBJ2-3
v_gene: TRBV3-1

CDR3aa: CASRPSPSGGANEQFF
CDR3nt: TGTGCCAGCAGGCCCAGCCCTAGCGGGGGGGCGAATGAGCAGTTCTTC
abundance: few
d_gene: TRBD2
j_gene: TRBJ2-1
v_gene: TRBV5-6

CDR3aa: CASSYSAFPRVPEAFF
CDR3nt: TGTGCCAGCAGTTACTCGGCGTTTCCGCGGGTACCCGAAGCTTTCTTT
abundance: few
d_gene: .
j_gene: TRBJ1-1
v_gene: TRBV6-5

CDR3aa: CASRPGGAIDTQYF
CDR3nt: TGTGCCAGCAGGCCTGGGGGGGCAATAGATACGCAGTATTTT
abundance: few
d_gene: .
j_gene: TRBJ2-3
v_gene: TRBV6-5

CDR3aa: CAGSRDRGPDTQCF
CDR3nt: TGCGCCGGCAGCAGGGACAGGGGGCCAGATACGCAGTGTTTT
abundance: .
d_gene: TRBD1
j_gene: TRBJ2-3
v_gene: TRBV5-1

CDR3aa: CASSHPGPFLGANEKLFF
CDR3nt: TGCGCCAGCAGCCATCCTGGGCCCTTTTTGGGAGCTAATGAAAAACTGTTTTTT
abundance: many
d_gene: .
j_gene: TRBJ1-4
v_gene: TRBV4-1

CDR3aa: CASSFFLAAGELFF
CDR3nt: TGTGCCAGCAGCTTTTTCCTGGCGGCCGGGGAGCTGTTTTTT
abundance: many
d_gene: .
j_gene: TRBJ2-2
v_gene: TRBV7-2

CDR3aa: CASSESYRGPVETQYF
CDR3nt: TGTGCCAGCAGTGAATCGTACAGGGGGCCGGTGGAGACCCAGTACTTC
abundance: many
d_gene: TRBD1
j_gene: TRBJ2-5
v_gene: TRBV25-1

CDR3aa: CASGPGLAAATQYF
CDR3nt: TGTGCCAGCGGTCCCGGGCTAGCGGCGGCGACCCAGTACTTC
abundance: .
d_gene: TRBD2
j_gene: TRBJ2-5
v_gene: TRBV12-3/TRBV12-4

CDR3aa: CSASEGTGDTQYF
CDR3nt: TGCAGTGCCTCAGAGGGGACAGGAGATACGCAGTATTTT
abundance: many
d_gene: TRBD1
j_gene: TRBJ2-3
v_gene: TRBV20-1

CDR3aa: CASSPRTVVYGYTF
CDR3nt: TGTGCCAGCAGTCCCCGGACAGTCGTCTATGGCTACACCTTC
abundance: .
d_gene: .
j_gene: TRBJ1-2
v_gene: TRBV2

CDR3aa: CASSDGQGRNTIYF
CDR3nt: TGTGCCAGCAGCGACGGACAGGGTAGAAACACCATATATTTT
abundance: many
d_gene: TRBD1
j_gene: TRBJ1-3
v_gene: TRBV7-9

CDR3aa: CASSPPGVTQYF
CDR3nt: TGTGCCAGCTCACCCCCTGGCGTGACCCAGTACTTC
abundance: many
d_gene: .
j_gene: TRBJ2-5
v_gene: TRBV18

CDR3aa: CASSQTVGVYGYTF
CDR3nt: TGTGCCAGCAGCCAAACTGTGGGAGTCTATGGCTACACCTTC
abundance: many
d_gene: .
j_gene: TRBJ1-2
v_gene: TRBV3-1

CDR3aa: CSAESGGEFRKTQYF
CDR3nt: TGCAGTGCCGAATCAGGGGGAGAGTTTAGAAAGACCCAGTACTTC
abundance: many
d_gene: TRBD1
j_gene: TRBJ2-5
v_gene: TRBV20-1

CDR3aa: CATSTRTDSTDTQYF
CDR3nt: TGTGCCACCAGTACCAGGACGGACAGCACAGATACGCAGTATTTT
abundance: many
d_gene: .
j_gene: TRBJ2-3
v_gene: TRBV24-1

CDR3aa: CSASQGGDEKLFF
CDR3nt: TGCAGTGCTTCTCAGGGGGGTGATGAAAAACTGTTTTTT
abundance: .
d_gene: TRBD1
j_gene: TRBJ1-4
v_gene: TRBV20-1

CDR3aa: CAISESTAGKGSLEKLFF
CDR3nt: TGTGCCATCAGTGAGTCAACGGCAGGGAAGGGGAGCCTTGAAAAACTGTTTTTT
abundance: .
d_gene: .
j_gene: TRBJ1-4
v_gene: TRBV10-3

CDR3aa: CSRDSNYGYTF
CDR3nt: TGCAGCAGGGACAGTAACTATGGCTACACCTTC
abundance: .
d_gene: TRBD1
j_gene: TRBJ1-2
v_gene: TRBV29-1

CDR3aa: CASSLMWGRGPEACF
CDR3nt: TGTGCCAGCAGCTTAATGTGGGGGCGCGGACCTGAAGCTTGCTTT
abundance: .
d_gene: .
j_gene: TRBJ1-1
v_gene: TRBV7-9

CDR3aa: CASSPRDMTGYGYTF
CDR3nt: TGTGCCAGCTCACCGAGGGACATGACGGGCTATGGCTACACCTTC
abundance: many
d_gene: .
j_gene: TRBJ1-2
v_gene: TRBV18

CDR3aa: CASSLKRAGGETQYF
CDR3nt: TGTGCCAGCAGCTTGAAGCGGGCGGGCGGAGAGACCCAGTACTTC
abundance: few
d_gene: .
j_gene: TRBJ2-5
v_gene: TRBV5-8

CDR3aa: CASSPTGGRANEQFF
CDR3nt: TGTGCCAGCAGTCCAACAGGGGGTAGGGCCAATGAGCAGTTCTTC
abundance: many
d_gene: TRBD1
j_gene: TRBJ2-1
v_gene: TRBV11-2

CDR3aa: CASSSATNEKLFF
CDR3nt: TGTGCCAGCTCATCAGCAACTAATGAAAAACTGTTTTTT
abundance: many
d_gene: .
j_gene: TRBJ1-4
v_gene: TRBV18

CDR3aa: CASSPFPGTSNTGELFF
CDR3nt: TGTGCCAGCTCACCGTTCCCCGGGACTTCCAACACCGGGGAGCTGTTTTTT
abundance: .
d_gene: .
j_gene: TRBJ2-2
v_gene: TRBV18

CDR3aa: CASSPRGSGNTIYF
CDR3nt: TGTGCCAGCAGCCCTCGGGGGTCCGGAAACACCATATATTTT
abundance: many
d_gene: .
j_gene: TRBJ1-3
v_gene: TRBV3-1

CDR3aa: CAISLAGGPEEQFF
CDR3nt: TGTGCCATTTCTCTCGCGGGGGGGCCTGAAGAGCAGTTCTTC
abundance: many
d_gene: TRBD2
j_gene: TRBJ2-1
v_gene: TRBV10-3

CDR3aa: CSARGGGASYNEQFF
CDR3nt: TGCAGTGCTAGGGGGGGGGGCGCATCCTACAATGAGCAGTTCTTC
abundance: few
d_gene: .
j_gene: TRBJ2-1
v_gene: TRBV20-1

CDR3aa: CSALSAGTVNTEAFF
CDR3nt: TGCAGTGCGTTAAGTGCCGGGACGGTGAACACTGAAGCTTTCTTT
abundance: .
d_gene: .
j_gene: TRBJ1-1
v_gene: TRBV20-1

CDR3aa: CSARVDRPNTGELFF
CDR3nt: TGCAGTGCTAGGGTTGACAGGCCTAACACCGGGGAGCTGTTTTTT
abundance: many
d_gene: .
j_gene: TRBJ2-2
v_gene: TRBV20-1

CDR3aa: CASSGQGGGEQYF
CDR3nt: TGTGCCAGCAGTGGACAGGGTGGCGGCGAGCAGTACTTC
abundance: many
d_gene: TRBD1
j_gene: TRBJ2-7
v_gene: TRBV28